This T cell receptor beta chain was recorded in a study of CD8+CD57+ T cells in acquired aplastic anemia. Study-wide context: CD4+ and CD8+ cells, once sorted, gave DNA averaging about 3.4 ug.

Germline V gene sequence: CDR1 ENHRY, CDR2 SYGVKD. V was trimmed by 10 bases and J by 3 bases, leaving 24 bases between them. The CDR3 covers 16 residues. Genomic DNA provided the template from which TCR beta VDJ and CDR3 profiles were obtained. TCRdb called the reads again in MiXCR, with one record for every CDR3 protein. The sample includes 150,000 or so distinct CDR3 sequences, around 50% of them seen just once. Whoever was chosen for sequencing had shown CD8+CD57+ cell expansion by flow cytometry. Diagnosis of severe acquired aplastic anemia applied to all patients. Sequencing was performed on sorted CD4+, CD8+, or CD8+CD57+ T cells (not recorded which) from PBMCs. This chain uses TRBV10-3 with TRBJ2-5, with a weak D call TRBD2 (6 bases). The TCR originated in a human donor with aplastic anemia. The CDR3 nucleotides read TGTGCCACCGTAGCCGGGATCGTTGGGGGGAAAGAGACCCAGTACTTC. This sequence encodes CATVAGIVGGKETQYF.